These 13 T cell receptor beta chains share one sample of origin, sequenced in a study of T-cell memory formation after mild COVID-19. TCRdb re-called the 5' RACE reads with MiXCR, one entry per CDR3 protein. Counted here are approximately 300,000 distinct CDR3 sequences, about a sixth occurring once; the ten biggest clones make up 20% to 25%. Sequenced: PBMCs or a T cell subset sorted from them (not recorded which). These receptors originate from a man in his late teens or twenties who had mild COVID-19 (a few samples of this study predate the infection). Cell type and time point are not known.

This clonotype was observed a few times. The rearrangement uses TRBV3-1 and TRBJ2-1; possibly TRBD2 for D (6 bases). Germline lookup yields CDR1 LGHDT and CDR2 YNNKEL (reference sequence). The CDR3 runs 13 residues. V was pared by 3 bases and J by 8 bases, with 11 bases between. CDR3 residues: CASSQTSWDEQFF. The CDR3 region has the DNA TGTGCCAGCAGCCAGACTAGTTGGGATGAGCAGTTCTTC.

The CDR3 loop is CASSLESSVDTQYF. The CDR3 DNA is TGTGCCAGCAGCTTAGAGAGTAGTGTAGATACGCAGTATTTT. This rearrangement joins TRBV7-2 to TRBJ2-3; D gene uncertain. Germline CDR1 is SGHTA and CDR2 is FQGNSA. The CDR3 has 14 residues. With 1 base removed from V and 5 bases from J, the gap between germline ends came to 10 bases.

The V and J genes are TRBV19 and TRBJ2-2; D could derive from TRBD1 or TRBD2 (6 bases each). CDR1 and CDR2 from the germline V gene are LNHDA and SQIVND (reference sequence). Deletions cut 9 bases from V and 7 bases from J, with 21 bases between. The CDR3 length is 15 residues. CDR3 DNA sequence: TGTGCCAGCTCTACAAGAGTCCGGGGGCTCGGGGAGCTGTTTTTT. It translates to CASSTRVRGLGELFF.

Ten or more counts support this clonotype. The V gene is TRBV5-1, the J gene TRBJ2-7; either TRBD1 or TRBD2 may supply D (6 bases each). Germline V CDR1 and CDR2: SGHRS, YFSETQ. The CDR3 covers 13 residues. V was trimmed by 1 base and J by 5 bases, leaving 10 bases between them. Written as DNA, the CDR3 is TGCGCCAGCAGCTTGTCGGGGGCCCACGAGCAGTACGTC. It specifies CASSLSGAHEQYV.

The J gene is TRBJ2-3, the V gene TRBV20-1, with D perhaps being TRBD1 or TRBD2 (6 bases each). V gave up 0 bases and J gave up 3 bases, with 13 bases separating them. The length of the CDR3 is 15 residues. Per the germline V gene, CDR1 is DFQATT and CDR2 is SNEGSKA (reference sequence). CDR3 DNA: TGCAGTGCTAGAGATTTCCGGGGGCCAACAGATACGCAGTATTTT. Its translation: CSARDFRGPTDTQYF.

J is TRBJ2-1 and V is TRBV5-1, with 7 positions matching TRBD2. Germline V CDR1 and CDR2: SGHRS, YFSETQ. J was trimmed by 7 bases and V by 5 bases; bases with no gene match: 9. The CDR3 is 14 amino acids. The CDR3 is CASSGGEGLNEQFF. In DNA form, the CDR3 reads TGCGCCAGCAGTGGCGGGGAGGGGTTGAATGAGCAGTTCTTC.

This clonotype was seen only a few times. The chain combines TRBV14 with TRBJ1-6, with D possibly being TRBD1 (6 bases). Germline values: CDR1 SGHDN, CDR2 FVKESK. Trimming took off 5 bases at V and 8 bases at J, with 19 bases between the two ends. CDR3 length: 16 amino acids. This CDR3 is CASSSGTRGLYSPLHF. DNA of the CDR3: TGTGCCAGCAGCAGTGGGACCCGGGGGCTTTATTCACCCCTCCACTTT.

There are a few counts of this clonotype. The CDR3: CASSRVGRLQETQYF. CDR3 nucleotides: TGTGCCAGCAGCCGGGTTGGGCGTTTGCAAGAGACCCAGTACTTC. The chain has TRBV6-5 and TRBJ2-5, with D unresolved. The ends were cut back, 6 bases at V and 2 bases at J, with 16 bases in the middle. Germline loops: CDR1 MNHEY, CDR2 SVGAGI. This CDR3 has 15 amino acids.

J is TRBJ1-1 and V is TRBV29-1, with a weak D call TRBD1 (6 bases). Germline CDR1 is SQVTM and CDR2 is ANQGSEA. The CDR3 has 13 residues. V was cut by 5 bases and J by 5 bases, with 15 bases left in between. The CDR3 sequence is CSVRQVLRTEAFF. In DNA form, the CDR3 reads TGCAGCGTTCGACAGGTACTTCGGACTGAAGCTTTCTTT.

The J gene is TRBJ1-2, the V gene TRBV18; D ambiguous. The CDR3 has 14 amino acids. Looked up from germline, CDR1 is KGHSH and CDR2 is LQKENI. V gave up 0 bases and J gave up 4 bases, with 9 bases separating them. Here the CDR3 DNA reads TGTGCCAGCTCACCACCGGCGGGTTTCTATGGCTACACCTTC. It codes for CASSPPAGFYGYTF.

The V and J genes are TRBV5-1 and TRBJ1-2; a weak D match, TRBD1 (5 bases). Trimming removed 3 bases at V and 4 bases at J, with 13 bases between. Germline V gene lookup returns CDR1 SGHRS and CDR2 YFSETQ. The CDR3 has 14 amino acids. The CDR3 region has the DNA TGCGCCAGCAGCTGGGGTGAGGGGTTCTATGGCTACACCTTC. Amino acids: CASSWGEGFYGYTF.

The genes are TRBV9 and TRBJ1-1; D remains unclear. Germline-derived CDR1 and CDR2 are SGDLS and YYNGEE. The V and J ends lost 4 bases and 5 bases respectively, with 9 bases between them. This CDR3 contains 12 residues. The CDR3 spells CASSSLATEAFF. CDR3 sequence (DNA): TGTGCCAGCAGCTCCCTCGCGACTGAAGCTTTCTTT.

This clonotype appeared a few times. This chain uses TRBV10-3 with TRBJ1-1; a possible D gene is TRBD1 (5 bases). Germline V gene data show CDR1 as ENHRY and CDR2 as SYGVKD. The length of the CDR3 is 13 residues. V was pared by 7 bases and J by 2 bases, with 11 bases between. This chain's CDR3 is CAITNGANTEAFF. The CDR3, as DNA: TGTGCCATCACAAATGGGGCAAACACTGAAGCTTTCTTT.